A single sample gave rise to the 5 T cell receptor beta chains below, sequenced in a study of T cell repertoires in cytomegalovirus infection. TCRdb processed the reads anew with MiXCR; each CDR3 protein has one entry. The sample carries 100,000 to 150,000 distinct CDR3 sequences, approximately 30% recorded once. Antigens for these TCRs are unknown. The starting material was CD8+ T cells from cultured PBMCs, obtained from culture after CMV antigen stimulation. These receptors came from a human donor in good health (CMV status not recorded). Some clones in this sample may be carry-over from other donors' samples.

The J gene is TRBJ1-2, the V gene TRBV4-1; D is unresolved. This CDR3 comprises 12 residues. V was cut by 1 base and J by 5 bases, with 5 bases left in between. CDR1 and CDR2 (germline): MGHRA, YSYEKL. CDR3 sequence reads: CASSQGRYGYTF. CDR3 nucleotides: TGCGCCAGCAGCCAAGGCAGATATGGCTACACCTTC.

This sequence joins TRBV6-1 and TRBJ1-6; 8 nucleotides align to TRBD1. The CDR3 is made up of 17 amino acids. Germline V CDR1 and CDR2: MNHNS, SASEGT. V gave up 0 bases and J gave up 3 bases; unmatched junction bases: 4. This CDR3 is CASSEAGTGVYNSPLHF. The CDR3 coding sequence is TGTGCCAGCAGTGAAGCGGGGACAGGAGTCTATAATTCACCCCTCCACTTT.

This chain joins TRBV7-9 and TRBJ2-2; D assignment may be TRBD1 or TRBD2 (6 bases each). The CDR3 is 15 amino acids. Germline V gene data show CDR1 as SEHNR and CDR2 as FQNEAQ (reference sequence). Trimming left V 7 bases short and J 4 bases short, with 16 bases between. The CDR3 sequence: CASTGLQGGTGELFF. In DNA, the CDR3 is TGTGCCAGCACCGGGCTACAGGGAGGCACCGGGGAGCTGTTTTTT.

This clonotype was observed a few times. The V and J genes are TRBV10-3 and TRBJ2-7, with TRBD1 as a possible D gene (6 bases). The V end was cut by 7 bases, the J end by 5 bases, with 18 bases between. CDR1 is ENHRY and CDR2 is SYGVKD in the germline V gene. The CDR3 has 14 amino acids. The CDR3 region is CAIKPTGNLDEQYF. The DNA of the CDR3 is TGTGCCATCAAACCGACAGGAAACCTAGACGAGCAGTACTTC.

This clonotype showed up many times. The V gene is TRBV2, the J gene TRBJ2-2, with 7 bases that match TRBD2. Unmatched junction bases numbered 8, after V lost 7 bases and J lost 6 bases. Germline loops: CDR1 SNHLY, CDR2 FYNNEI. This CDR3 has 14 amino acids. The CDR3 loop is CASNTRRGSGELFF. The CDR3 DNA follows: TGTGCCAGCAACACCCGGCGGGGGTCCGGGGAGCTGTTTTTT.